The TCR beta chain under discussion was sequenced for a study of beta chain features in type 1 diabetes. Study-wide points: Any HLA-type effect on TCRB rearrangement remained unresolved here. Researchers report that Type 1 diabetes patients had moderately but significantly shorter TCRB CDR3s across all four CD4+ subsets.

Germline loops: CDR1 LNHDA, CDR2 SQIVND (reference sequence). The V and J ends lost 1 base and 2 bases respectively, with 7 bases between them. The CDR3 is made up of 14 amino acids. This clone was seen only a few times. Its antigen is not known. Expressed TCRB transcripts got sequenced, as all isolated RNA was reverse transcribed. Some clones are missing from TCRdb's copy, which holds only in-frame ones; the method was immunoSEQ multiplex PCR. The table lists about 710,000 clones, roughly an eighth of them singletons. The genes are TRBV19 and TRBJ2-3, with D perhaps assigned TRBD1 or TRBD2 (5 bases each). This clonotype was sampled from a man between 18 and 35 years old with type 1 diabetes. Sequencing was carried out using naive CD4+ T cells from blood. CDR3 in amino acids: CASSIGGATDTQYF. The CDR3 DNA reads TGTGCCAGTAGTATAGGAGGGGCCACAGATACGCAGTATTTT.